The 20 T cell receptor beta chains below come from one sample, sequenced in a study of siplizumab effects on memory and regulatory T cells. The data were produced by immunoSEQ multiplex PCR, yet TCRdb's version contains in-frame clones alone and is incomplete. The table lists some 100,000 clones, 94% of them singletons. Sequenced sample: Tregs sorted from blood. These receptors originate from a human donor in good health.

The chain combines TRBV18 with TRBJ2-6, with a tentative D call TRBD1 (5 bases). This CDR3 comprises 13 residues. CDR1 KGHSH and CDR2 LQKENI come from the germline V gene. Trimming stripped 10 bases from V and 2 bases from J, with 9 bases between. This CDR3 is CATQGAGANVLTF. CDR3 coding DNA: TGTGCCACCCAGGGTGCTGGGGCCAACGTCCTGACTTTC.

J is TRBJ1-1 and V is TRBV5-1, with TRBD1 matching 7 bases. After removal of 4 bases from V and 8 bases from J, the junction contained 8 bases not matched to a gene. In germline, CDR1 is SGHRS, CDR2 YFSETQ. This CDR3 region has 13 residues. The DNA for the CDR3 is TGCGCCAGCAGCCGAAACAAGGGACAGGAAGCTTTCTTT. The encoded protein is CASSRNKGQEAFF. Supplemented by reference TRBV5-1 and TRBJ1-1, the full variable domain reads KAGVTQTPRYLIKTRGQQVTLSCSPISGHRSVSWYQQTPGQGLQFLFEYFSETQRNKGNFPGRFSGRQFSNSRSEMNVSTLELGDSALYLCASSRNKGQEAFFGQGTRLTVV.

V usage is TRBV11-2 and J usage is TRBJ1-2; D unresolved. The CDR3 extends over 13 amino acids. Germline CDR1 is SGHAT and CDR2 is FQNNGV. Deletions cut 4 bases from V and 5 bases from J, with 11 bases between. CDR3 coding DNA: TGTGCCAGCAGCTCCAGAGATTTATATGGCTACACCTTC. It encodes CASSSRDLYGYTF.

This chain uses TRBV4-2 with TRBJ2-2; tentatively, D is TRBD1 or TRBD2 (5 bases each). This CDR3 spans 18 amino acids. The V gene's germline CDR1 is LGHNA and CDR2 YNFKEQ. V gave up 0 bases and J gave up 3 bases, with 17 bases separating them. The CDR3 sequence: CASSQDRLRGEDTGELFF. CDR3 bases: TGTGCCAGCAGCCAAGATCGGTTAAGGGGAGAGGACACCGGGGAGCTGTTTTTT.

The V and J genes are TRBV9 and TRBJ2-3; D is perhaps TRBD2 (5 bases). Germline CDR1 is SGDLS and CDR2 is YYNGEE. V gave up 3 bases and J gave up 6 bases, with 11 bases separating them. The CDR3 has 13 amino acids. The CDR3 spells CASSERALDTQYF. The CDR3 DNA reads as TGTGCCAGCAGCGAGAGGGCGTTGGATACGCAGTATTTT.

V gene TRBV28 combines with J gene TRBJ2-3; 9 bases match TRBD2. Germline loops: CDR1 MDHEN, CDR2 SYDVKM. The CDR3 is 15 amino acids. V lost 6 bases, J lost 9 bases, and 13 bases stayed unmatched. CDR3 residues: CASRNLLAGGGTQYF. In nucleotides, the CDR3 is TGTGCCAGCAGGAACTTACTAGCGGGTGGGGGGACGCAGTATTTT.

This clone was detected only once. CDR3 DNA sequence: TGTGCCAGCAGCAAAGGACGAATAAAGACCTACGAGCAGTACTTC. Protein sequence: CASSKGRIKTYEQYF. The chain carries TRBV6-5 and TRBJ2-7; D is undetermined. Trimming took off 6 bases at V and 2 bases at J, with 17 bases between the two ends. The CDR3 is 15 residues long. Per the germline V gene, CDR1 is MNHEY and CDR2 is SVGAGI.

This sequence joins TRBV30 and TRBJ2-1; 7 bases are a match to TRBD2. Germline assignment: CDR1 GTSNPN and CDR2 SVGIG (reference sequence). The CDR3 totals 13 residues. V trimming: 3 bases; J trimming: 9 bases; junction bases outside the gene matches: 8. CDR3 protein: CAWRSEGRGEQFF. The DNA for the CDR3 is TGTGCCTGGAGAAGCGAAGGGAGGGGTGAGCAGTTCTTC.

J is TRBJ2-5 and V is TRBV19; D is unclear. V was shortened by 1 base and J by 5 bases, with 8 bases between the two germline ends. The CDR3 has 13 amino acids. Per the germline V gene, CDR1 is LNHDA and CDR2 is SQIVND (reference sequence). Here the CDR3 reads CASSIGHPETQYF. The CDR3 nucleotides read TGTGCCAGTAGTATAGGACACCCCGAGACCCAGTACTTC.

This sequence joins TRBV19 and TRBJ2-1, with TRBD1 matching 8 bases. Germline lookup yields CDR1 LNHDA and CDR2 SQIVND (reference sequence). Trimming cost V 7 bases and J 4 bases; bases outside gene matches: 9. CDR3 size: 15 residues. CDR3 loop: CASKLGQGTYNEQFF. The CDR3 DNA is TGTGCCAGTAAACTCGGACAGGGCACTTACAATGAGCAGTTCTTC.

The chain links TRBV7-9 to TRBJ2-1; D gene unclear. The CDR3 sequence is 11 residues long. The V end was cut by 5 bases, the J end by 8 bases, with 7 bases between. Looked up from germline, CDR1 is SEHNR and CDR2 is FQNEAQ (reference sequence). The CDR3 DNA reads as TGTGCCAGCAGCGGAAAGGATGAGCAGTTCTTC. It translates to CASSGKDEQFF. Full variable domain (remainder filled in from reference TRBV7-9 and TRBJ2-1): DTGVSQNPRHKITKRGQNVTFRCDPISEHNRLYWYRQTLGQGPEFLTYFQNEAQLEKSRLLSDRFSAERPKGSFSTLEIQRTEQGDSAMYLCASSGKDEQFFGPGTRLTVL.

V and J are TRBV27 and TRBJ1-4, with 8 nucleotides matching TRBD1. Germline values: CDR1 MNHEY, CDR2 SMNVEV (reference sequence). The CDR3 loop spans 15 amino acids. Trimming took 4 bases from V and 4 from J; bases not matched to a gene: 5. The CDR3: CASSSYTGGNEKLFF. The DNA of the CDR3 is TGTGCCAGCAGTTCATATACAGGGGGTAATGAAAAACTGTTTTTT.

This rearrangement joins TRBV28 to TRBJ2-3; the match to TRBD2 covers 8 bases. The CDR3 sequence is 14 residues long. V gave up 7 bases and J gave up 0 bases; unmatched junction bases: 3. Germline V gene data show CDR1 as MDHEN and CDR2 as SYDVKM. The CDR3 here is CASKLAASTDTQYF. For the CDR3, the DNA is TGTGCCAGCAAACTAGCGGCTAGCACAGATACGCAGTATTTT.

In nucleotides, the CDR3 is TGCGCCAGCAGCTTGAGTCCAGGGGCGAGTTTCGCTTTCTTT. Translating it yields CASSLSPGASFAFF. V and J are TRBV5-1 and TRBJ1-1, with TRBD1 as a possible D gene (6 bases). The V gene's germline CDR1 is SGHRS and CDR2 YFSETQ. The CDR3 sequence is 14 residues long. Trimming shortened V by 1 base and J by 11 bases, and 18 bases separated the two germline ends.

The chain couples TRBV6-1 to TRBJ1-1; no definite D call. The ends were cut back, 5 bases at V and 3 bases at J, with 13 bases in the middle. The CDR3 sequence is 14 residues long. Germline CDR1 and CDR2: MNHNS and SASEGT. The CDR3 DNA reads TGTGCCAGCAGTTCGTTACCTAGTGACACTGAAGCTTTCTTT. It is translated as CASSSLPSDTEAFF.

This clone has just one count. The chain employs TRBV18 and TRBJ1-5; no clear D. The CDR3 covers 14 residues. Germline lookup yields CDR1 KGHSH and CDR2 LQKENI. V was pared by 3 bases and J by 0 bases, with 6 bases between. The DNA of the CDR3 is TGTGCCAGCTCACCTGCGAATAGCAATCAGCCCCAGCATTTT. Translation: CASSPANSNQPQHF.

This chain joins TRBV28 and TRBJ2-2; the match to TRBD1 covers 9 bases. The V gene's germline CDR1 is MDHEN and CDR2 SYDVKM. Trimming removed 7 bases from V and 4 bases from J; junction bases left unmatched: 4. CDR3 length: 14 residues. CDR3 protein: CASKQGAGTGELFF. In DNA form, the CDR3 reads TGTGCCAGCAAACAGGGGGCAGGCACCGGGGAGCTGTTTTTT.

CDR3 sequence (DNA): TGTGCCAGCAGCTTGGACAGGGGGCGTACCGGGGAGCTGTTTTTT. It is translated as CASSLDRGRTGELFF. This chain connects TRBV5-6 to TRBJ2-2, with TRBD1 matching over 9 bases. Germline loops: CDR1 SGHDT, CDR2 YYEEEE. V lost 0 bases, J lost 5 bases, and 2 bases stayed unmatched. The CDR3 runs 15 residues.

The chain combines TRBV19 with TRBJ1-1; D is perhaps TRBD1 (6 bases). V gave up 5 bases and J gave up 7 bases, with 32 bases separating them. Germline values: CDR1 LNHDA, CDR2 SQIVND (reference sequence). The CDR3 loop spans 19 amino acids. CDR3 DNA: TGTGCCAGTAGTCCGACCCGGACAGACGGACTTAATTCTCCTTTTGAAGCTTTCTTT. Its protein is CASSPTRTDGLNSPFEAFF.

V and J are TRBV5-1 and TRBJ1-2; D is ambiguous. With 0 bases removed from V and 3 bases from J, the gap between germline ends came to 6 bases. CDR1 SGHRS and CDR2 YFSETQ come from the germline V gene. The CDR3 spans 13 residues. The CDR3: CASSLEVDYGYTF. Here the CDR3 DNA reads TGCGCCAGCAGCTTGGAGGTCGACTATGGCTACACCTTC. The full variable domain, its missing parts supplied by reference TRBV5-1 and TRBJ1-2, is KAGVTQTPRYLIKTRGQQVTLSCSPISGHRSVSWYQQTPGQGLQFLFEYFSETQRNKGNFPGRFSGRQFSNSRSEMNVSTLELGDSALYLCASSLEVDYGYTFGSGTRLTVV.